These 27 T cell receptor beta chains were sequenced from one sample in a study of cytomegalovirus exposure and HLA in healthy donors. 60 Vbeta and 13 Jbeta primers were used in PCR. The repertoire was sequenced with immunoSEQ multiplex PCR; TCRdb's copy has only in-frame clones and lacks some. The sample holds some 200,000 clones, over 70% seen once. Sequencing was done on a sample of PBMCs. Source of these receptors: a man aged 50 to 60 in good health and CMV-seronegative.

This rearrangement joins TRBV28 to TRBJ1-1, with a tentative D call TRBD1 (5 bases). Germline values: CDR1 MDHEN, CDR2 SYDVKM. V was cut by 5 bases and J by 1 base, with 8 bases left in between. The CDR3 consists of 13 residues. The CDR3 here is CASSLGQNTEAFF. Here the CDR3 DNA reads TGTGCCAGCAGTCTCGGACAGAACACTGAAGCTTTCTTT.

The V call is TRBV5-1, the J call TRBJ2-3; TRBD2 matches at 8 bases. Germline V gene lookup returns CDR1 SGHRS and CDR2 YFSETQ. CDR3 length: 15 residues. J lost 8 bases, V lost 1 base, and 9 bases had no gene match. The CDR3: CASSLSLADRGTQYF. The CDR3 DNA reads as TGCGCCAGCAGCTTGTCACTAGCGGACCGAGGTACGCAGTATTTT.

This clone is a singleton in its sample. The CDR3, as DNA: TGTGCCAGCAGTTTAGGAGTACAGGGGGCGGGCGGCTACACCTTC. Amino acid sequence: CASSLGVQGAGGYTF. The rearrangement uses TRBV27 and TRBJ1-2, with 9 bases that match TRBD1. With 2 bases clipped from V and 8 bases from J, the junction kept 9 bases outside the gene matches. CDR1 is MNHEY and CDR2 is SMNVEV in the germline V gene (reference sequence). CDR3 size: 15 residues.

The chain joins TRBV5-4 to TRBJ2-6; D may be TRBD1 (6 bases). V was cut by 0 bases and J by 4 bases, with 8 bases left in between. Germline V gene lookup returns CDR1 SGHNT and CDR2 YYREEE (reference sequence). The CDR3 has 15 amino acids. CDR3 in DNA: TGTGCCAGCAGCTTGGGGGGGCTGGGGGCCAACGTCCTGACTTTC. It specifies CASSLGGLGANVLTF. Full variable domain (remainder filled in from reference TRBV5-4 and TRBJ2-6): ETGVTQSPTHLIKTRGQQVTLRCSSQSGHNTVSWYQQALGQGPQFIFQYYREEENGRGNFPPRFSGLQFPNYSSELNVNALELDDSALYLCASSLGGLGANVLTFGAGSRLTVL.

V is TRBV5-1 and J is TRBJ2-3, with 7 nucleotides matching TRBD1. With 4 bases clipped from V and 4 bases from J, the junction kept 9 bases outside the gene matches. The CDR3 totals 15 residues. Germline V gives CDR1 SGHRS, CDR2 YFSETQ. CDR3 amino acids: CASSTTGVSSDTQYF. The CDR3 DNA follows: TGCGCCAGCAGCACCACAGGGGTTAGCTCAGATACGCAGTATTTT. Drawing the rest from reference TRBV5-1 and TRBJ2-3, the complete variable domain is KAGVTQTPRYLIKTRGQQVTLSCSPISGHRSVSWYQQTPGQGLQFLFEYFSETQRNKGNFPGRFSGRQFSNSRSEMNVSTLELGDSALYLCASSTTGVSSDTQYFGPGTRLTVL.

Regarding this clone: Compared with germline, one end of the junction differs, possibly owing to a read error. The gene calls are TRBV5-1 and TRBJ2-1; the match to TRBD2 covers 7 bases. The V gene's germline CDR1 is SGHRS and CDR2 YFSETQ. This CDR3 spans 15 amino acids. The CDR3 nucleotides are TGCGCCAGCGGCTTGTTGGGACTAACATACAATGAGCAGTTCTTC. Amino acid sequence: CASGLLGLTYNEQFF. Full variable domain (remainder filled in from reference TRBV5-1 and TRBJ2-1): KAGVTQTPRYLIKTRGQQVTLSCSPISGHRSVSWYQQTPGQGLQFLFEYFSETQRNKGNFPGRFSGRQFSNSRSEMNVSTLELGDSALYLCASGLLGLTYNEQFFGPGTRLTVL.

This chain joins TRBV7-2 and TRBJ2-2; possible D gene TRBD2, 6 bases. Germline V gene sequence: CDR1 SGHTA, CDR2 FQGNSA. The CDR3 extends over 15 amino acids. The V end lost 5 bases, the J end lost 4 bases, and 14 bases lay between the germline ends. The CDR3 nucleotides are TGTGCCAGCAGCCACCGGGACTCAATCACCGGGGAGCTGTTTTTT. Protein product: CASSHRDSITGELFF.

This clone was recorded only once. The junction does not match germline at one end; this may be a read error. The gene calls are TRBV7-2 and TRBJ2-7; D uncertain. Germline values: CDR1 SGHTA, CDR2 FQGNSA. The CDR3 totals 12 residues. The CDR3: CASSLPSYGQYF. The CDR3, as DNA: TGTGCCAGCAGCTTACCCTCCTACGGGCAGTACTTC.

The V and J genes are TRBV5-4 and TRBJ1-3, with TRBD1 matching over 8 bases. J lost 4 bases, V lost 4 bases, and 7 bases had no gene match. CDR3 size: 15 residues. Germline CDR1 and CDR2: SGHNT and YYREEE (reference sequence). The CDR3 here is CASSTQDRVGNTIYF. CDR3 nucleotide sequence: TGTGCCAGCAGCACCCAGGACAGGGTGGGAAACACCATATATTTT.

V and J are TRBV7-2 and TRBJ2-7, with a tentative D call TRBD1 (6 bases). The V end was cut by 0 bases, the J end by 0 bases, with 9 bases between. Germline V CDR1 and CDR2: SGHTA, FQGNSA. The CDR3 runs 15 residues. For the CDR3, the DNA is TGTGCCAGCAGCTTAGCGCCAGGGGACTCCTACGAGCAGTACTTC. Its protein is CASSLAPGDSYEQYF.

This chain joins TRBV7-9 and TRBJ1-1; TRBD1 is a possible D gene (6 bases). The CDR3 consists of 13 residues. The V end was cut by 3 bases, the J end by 4 bases, with 9 bases between. From germline, CDR1 is SEHNR and CDR2 FQNEAQ (reference sequence). The CDR3 DNA sequence: TGTGCCAGCAGCTTCACAGGGACCACTGAAGCTTTCTTT. Protein product: CASSFTGTTEAFF.

This clone occurred once. This chain uses TRBV6-1 with TRBJ2-1; TRBD1 might be the D (6 bases). Germline V lookup: CDR1 MNHNS, CDR2 SASEGT. Trimming removed 5 bases from V and 6 bases from J, with 23 bases in between. The CDR3 extends over 17 amino acids. In DNA, the CDR3 is TGTGCCAGCAGTCAAGACAGGAAATCGGGCATAAGCAATGAGCAGTTCTTC. Protein sequence: CASSQDRKSGISNEQFF.

The chain uses TRBV5-8 and TRBJ2-3; D gene uncertain. The V end lost 9 bases, the J end lost 6 bases, and 11 bases lay between the germline ends. The CDR3 contains 11 residues. Per the germline V gene, CDR1 is SGHTS and CDR2 is YDEGEE. CDR3 in DNA: TGTGCCACAGCGAGACTGGATACGCAGTATTTT. Amino acids: CATARLDTQYF.

The genes are TRBV15 and TRBJ1-5, with D tentatively TRBD1 (6 bases). There are 15 residues in the CDR3. CDR1 is LNHNV and CDR2 is YYDKDF in the germline V gene (reference sequence). Deletions cut 3 bases from V and 0 bases from J, with 9 bases between. The CDR3 sequence is CATSSRDISNQPQHF. In nucleotides, the CDR3 is TGTGCCACCAGCAGCCGGGACATTAGCAATCAGCCCCAGCATTTT.

This clone was found once. The J gene is TRBJ1-6, the V gene TRBV6-5, with 8 positions matching TRBD1. V lost 0 bases to trimming and J lost 8 bases; unmatched junction nucleotides: 0. CDR1 and CDR2 (germline): MNHEY, SVGAGI. The CDR3 extends over 14 amino acids. The CDR3 DNA sequence: TGTGCCAGCAGTTACTCGACAGGGGATTCACCCCTCCACTTT. It encodes CASSYSTGDSPLHF.

CDR3 protein: CASTGGETQYF. CDR3 nucleotides: TGCGCCAGCACCGGCGGGGAGACCCAGTACTTC. The chain has TRBV5-1 and TRBJ2-5, with D tentatively TRBD2 (5 bases). This CDR3 has 11 residues. V lost 6 bases and J lost 5, with 8 bases in between. Germline V gives CDR1 SGHRS, CDR2 YFSETQ.

The genes are TRBV5-1 and TRBJ2-5; TRBD1 might be the D (5 bases). The CDR3 is made up of 14 amino acids. From germline, CDR1 is SGHRS and CDR2 YFSETQ. Deletions cut 4 bases from V and 2 bases from J, with 12 bases between. The CDR3 is CASSPWGSQETQYF. The DNA for the CDR3 is TGCGCCAGCAGCCCCTGGGGCAGTCAAGAGACCCAGTACTTC. The full variable domain, completed using reference TRBV5-1 and TRBJ2-5, is KAGVTQTPRYLIKTRGQQVTLSCSPISGHRSVSWYQQTPGQGLQFLFEYFSETQRNKGNFPGRFSGRQFSNSRSEMNVSTLELGDSALYLCASSPWGSQETQYFGPGTRLLVL.

The chain couples TRBV19 to TRBJ2-7; D perhaps matches TRBD2 (5 bases). The CDR3 loop spans 15 amino acids. The germline CDR1 and CDR2 sequences are LNHDA and SQIVND (reference sequence). V lost 5 bases to trimming and J lost 0 bases, with 14 bases between them. The CDR3 nucleotides read TGTGCCAGTAGTCACCGACGGGATCCCTCCTACGAGCAGTACTTC. Translated: CASSHRRDPSYEQYF.

The chain joins TRBV6-1 to TRBJ1-4; D is possibly TRBD1 (5 bases). This CDR3 comprises 15 residues. CDR1 MNHNS and CDR2 SASEGT come from the germline V gene. V was shortened by 4 bases and J by 8 bases, with 17 bases between the two germline ends. The CDR3 DNA follows: TGTGCCAGCAGTGGTTGGACACCGGCTGAAGAAAAACTGTTTTTT. Amino acid sequence: CASSGWTPAEEKLFF.

The chain carries TRBV14 and TRBJ2-6, with TRBD1 matching 7 bases. Trimming at V came to 3 bases and at J to 1 base, leaving 12 bases not matched to a gene. Germline V gene lookup returns CDR1 SGHDN and CDR2 FVKESK. CDR3 length: 19 amino acids. In DNA, the CDR3 is TGTGCCAGCAGCCACGCCGAGGGACAGAGGAAATCTGGGGCCAACGTCCTGACTTTC. Translating gives CASSHAEGQRKSGANVLTF.

The CDR3 is CASSLDNRGSRGYTF. The CDR3 bases are TGTGCCAGCAGCTTAGATAACAGGGGATCTCGTGGCTACACCTTC. The chain joins TRBV11-2 to TRBJ1-2; 7 bases are a match to TRBD1. V shed 0 bases, J shed 7 bases, and the junction held 8 bases outside the gene matches. CDR1 is SGHAT and CDR2 is FQNNGV in the germline V gene. This CDR3 contains 15 residues.

The chain uses TRBV9 and TRBJ2-2; 8 bases are shared with TRBD2. The CDR3 is made up of 15 amino acids. The V and J ends lost 0 bases and 7 bases, in that order; junction bases with no gene match: 5. Looked up from germline, CDR1 is SGDLS and CDR2 is YYNGEE. The CDR3: CASSVGLAGGGELFF. CDR3 DNA sequence: TGTGCCAGCAGCGTAGGCCTAGCGGGCGGCGGGGAGCTGTTTTTT.

The chain is built from TRBV7-8 and TRBJ2-1; the D gene is possibly TRBD2 (5 bases). The ends were cut back, 1 base at V and 11 bases at J, with 21 bases in the middle. Germline CDR1 reads SGHVS; CDR2 reads FQNEAQ. This CDR3 has 16 amino acids. The CDR3 reads CASSLVRRATPRKQFF. CDR3 coding DNA: TGTGCCAGCAGCTTAGTCAGGCGGGCCACCCCAAGAAAGCAGTTCTTC.

The CDR3: CASGPPKASAQETQYF. CDR3 coding DNA: TGTGCTAGTGGCCCCCCCAAGGCCAGCGCACAAGAGACCCAGTACTTC. V usage is TRBV12-5 and J usage is TRBJ2-5; D gene unclear. Germline V gene data show CDR1 as LGHNT and CDR2 as FRNRAP. Trimming shortened V by 6 bases and J by 2 bases, and 19 bases separated the two germline ends. CDR3 length equals 16 residues.

The rearrangement joins TRBV4-1 to TRBJ1-2, with 8 bases that match TRBD1. Germline V gene data show CDR1 as MGHRA and CDR2 as YSYEKL. The CDR3 has 14 amino acids. V lost 3 bases, J lost 7 bases, and 7 bases stayed unmatched. CDR3 sequence reads: CASSHTRTGIGYTF. The CDR3 nucleotides read TGCGCCAGCAGCCATACTCGGACAGGGATTGGCTACACCTTC.

The chain is built from TRBV7-2 and TRBJ1-2; D may be TRBD1 (6 bases). Germline CDR1 SGHTA, CDR2 FQGNSA. This CDR3 comprises 15 residues. The V and J ends lost 5 bases and 4 bases respectively, with 17 bases between them. The CDR3 region has the DNA TGTGCCAGCAGCCCAGGACAGATCGAACTCTATGGCTACACCTTC. As protein: CASSPGQIELYGYTF.

This chain joins TRBV19 and TRBJ2-7; 8 bases are shared with TRBD1. The germline V gene has CDR1 LNHDA and CDR2 SQIVND (reference sequence). The CDR3 extends over 14 amino acids. Trimming removed 5 bases from V and 3 bases from J; junction bases left unmatched: 6. The CDR3 DNA is TGTGCCAGTAGTCAGGGACAGGCCTTCTACGAGCAGTACTTC. Translation: CASSQGQAFYEQYF.